This entry concerns a single T cell receptor beta chain. The target of this receptor is not known. Qualities for individual bases were not recorded, and no much larger clone is one base off. Other DNA sequences in the same sample also yield this CDR3. The CDR3 starts with the cysteine, ends with the phenylalanine, and has 16 residues. The retained sequence is limited to the CDR3, 48 bases, with the frame set at the first base. In the germline V gene, CDR1 corresponds to MGHRA and CDR2 to YSYEKL. V lost 0 bases and J lost 0 bases; the stretch between them is 12 bases long. This sample was included in a study of shared clonotypes between healthy human individuals (dated by TCRdb to 2020 to 2021). Study-level background: Three men and a couple of women, aged 18 to 49 years, made up the cohort. Different laboratories and diverse techniques were used to prepare libraries and sequence TCR repertoires, to increase sequencing depth and limit assay-specific biases. Per donor, three plates each were used for CD4 naive and CD4 memory, two for CD8 naive, and one for CD8 memory. To estimate repertoire size and how much clonotype sharing occurs between individuals, the study deeply sequenced the blood TCR repertoires of roughly 5 healthy adults. Per donor, leukapheresis produced somewhere between about 0.85 and 10 billion PBMCs.

CD8 naive samples consisted of CD45RO-negative cells that were positively selected for CCR7, yielding a CD45RA+CCR7+ population without TemRA cells. Donors were healthy HIV-negative adults with no recently reported acute infections or vaccinations. All donors were Caucasian adults living in Nashville, Tennessee, USA. Blood was collected by leukapheresis, and PBMCs were isolated by Ficoll-Histopaque density gradient centrifugation and then cryopreserved in liquid nitrogen vapor phase. Analytical flow cytometry was used to check the purity and quantity of each magnetically sorted T cell population. Genomic DNA was isolated from every sorted fraction and measured by UV absorbance on a Nanodrop 2000c. Using the deep immunoSEQ assay, multiplex PCR amplified TCR CDR3 regions from genomic DNA. Extracted genomic DNA from each cell subset was distributed evenly across all wells of several immunoSEQ 96-well plates, and each plate was treated as a replicate. For sorted subsets, about 220 ng of genomic DNA, equivalent to 25,000 to 30,000 T cell genomes, went into each replicate PCR. Purified libraries were measured with a Qubit 3.0 fluorometer, size-checked on a Bioanalyzer 2100, and measured again with the KAPA Library Quantification kit. A separate single-read 150-cycle Illumina NextSeq 550 flow cell was used to sequence each immunoSEQ 96-well plate. The study's own analysis went as follows. Because the immunoSEQ output held only junctional sequences and lacked quality scores, the filtering could not match the filtering applied to full-length reads. Sequences were annotated with PyIR, a Python wrapper for IgBLAST v1.9, and V/J genes and CDR3 were assigned using IMGT germline references. Any read was removed if the V/J assignment was weak (E-value above 1e-6), the CDR3 was missing, or the read contained stop codons, out-of-frame junctions, or ambiguous translated residues. V3J clonotypes were defined as sequences sharing the same inferred V gene, J gene, and CDR3 amino acid sequence. To compute the percentage overlap between repertoires, the number of shared unique clonotypes was divided by the size of the smaller repertoire. Repertoire richness was assessed with RTK rarefaction, the Chao1 estimator, and Recon v2.1 estimates of unobserved clonotypes. For all TCRbeta clonotypes obtained by the gDNA method from four donors, generation probabilities were computed with OLGA. TCRdb's version of the immuneACCESS table is confined to in-frame rearrangements and falls short of the full clone set. An unresolved V gene accounts for under half of the shortfall where checked; the remainder is of unknown origin. The V and J calls and clone size are taken from that table; D and trimming were inferred from the DNA. A total of about 2.1 million clones appear in this sample, about 94% of them only once. 1.5% to 2% of the sample is held by the ten biggest clonotypes.

General study outcomes and caveats: Naive subsets generally had larger estimated clonotype richness than memory subsets did. Rarefaction of sorted-subset datasets indicated incomplete sequencing despite the large sequencing depth. Pairwise subsampling indicated that sequencing depth was expected to affect the degree of clonotype sharing among donors. The genetic and exposure-history diversity represented was limited by the small number of donors. Clonotypes shared by all four sorted-subset donors showed higher generation probabilities than non-shared clonotypes. When four donors were compared, the shared fraction of clonotypes was about 5% for naive CD4, around 4% for naive CD8, about 2.4% for memory CD4, and about 0.36% for memory CD8. Sampling was limited to blood, and TCR repertoires in tissue likely differ from TCR repertoires in blood.

Rearrangement joined TRBV4-1 to TRBJ2-7; too little of a D gene remains to name it. The clonotype was recovered from a man aged 18-30 years in good health. Some clones in this sample may be carry-over from other donors' samples. The specimen was naive CD8+ T cells from PBMCs. The intended sense of this specimen's cell subset or site label: CD45RA+CCR7+. The CDR3 reads CASSQDLTQSSYEQYF. The DNA sequence is as follows: TGCGCCAGCAGCCAAGATTTGACTCAGAGCTCCTACGAGCAGTACTTC.